This TCR beta chain was profiled in a study of cytomegalovirus exposure and HLA in healthy donors. Broader study findings: The availability of immune exposure information extended only to CMV serostatus. Segments of the TCR beta V type were, in most cases, productive about 87% or about 30% of the time in an earlier analysis. Across all donors, roughly uniform sequencing depth was an assumption of the presence/absence analyses. Later analysis suggested most CMV-associated TCR beta chains were HLA-restricted.

A remark on this clone: No antigen is known for it.

V was shortened by 2 bases and J by 0 bases, with 8 bases between the two germline ends. The CDR3 runs 15 residues. Germline loops: CDR1 MNHEY, CDR2 SMNVEV (reference sequence). PCR involved 60 Vbeta and 13 Jbeta primers. TCRdb's table, derived via immunoSEQ multiplex PCR, lists solely in-frame clones and lacks some. The data hold about 180,000 clones, with more than 65% observed a single time. The V call is TRBV27, the J call TRBJ2-4, with D maybe TRBD1 (6 bases). The receptor's source is a woman aged 30 to 39 in good health and CMV-seropositive. The sample was PBMCs. CDR3 nucleotides: TGTGCCAGCAGTTTAGTGGGACAAGCCAAAAACATTCAGTACTTC. Translating gives CASSLVGQAKNIQYF.